This is a list of T cell receptor beta chains from one sample in a study of CD8 T cells in ankylosing spondylitis. MiXCR was run by TCRdb on the 5' RACE reads, yielding one entry per CDR3 protein. The data show 250,000 to 350,000 distinct CDR3 sequences, roughly 20% seen once. Sequenced material: blood, either unsorted or a sorted T cell fraction (not recorded which). The source is a male donor with ankylosing spondylitis or in good health (not recorded which). CDR3s include the opening cysteine and the closing phenylalanine or tryptophan. The D gene is left open where the match is weak. Clone size, where shown, is once, few, many, or a class for clones that have expanded.

TRBV12-3/TRBV12-4	-	-	TRBJ2-1	TGTGCCAGCAGTTTAGTAGCGGAGGGGGGCCTCAATGAGCAGTTCTTC	CASSLVAEGGLNEQFF
TRBV3-1	-	-	TRBJ2-1	TGTGCCAGCAGCCAAGGCCCGGTGGACAATGAGCAGTTCTTC	CASSQGPVDNEQFF
TRBV5-6	few	-	TRBJ2-2	TGTGCCAGCAGCTTGTTCTCGAACACCGGGGAGCTGTTTTTT	CASSLFSNTGELFF
TRBV6-6	-	-	TRBJ1-2	TGTGCCAGCAGTTACGGGGGTAGGGATGGCTACACCTTC	CASSYGGRDGYTF
TRBV6-5	-	-	TRBJ1-2	TGTGCCAGCAGTTACCTGGGAGGAGACTATGGCTACACCTTC	CASSYLGGDYGYTF
TRBV11-2	-	-	TRBJ2-5	TGTGCCAGCAGCTTTTCGGCAGCCGGCCAAGAGACCCAGTACTTC	CASSFSAAGQETQYF
TRBV14	-	-	TRBJ1-1	TGTGCCAGCCTACCCCGTGGCAGGGGATGGACTGAAGCTTTCTTT	CASLPRGRGWTEAFF
TRBV7-3	many	-	TRBJ2-1	TGTGCCAGCAGCGGCACGGGGTACAATGAGCAGTTCTTC	CASSGTGYNEQFF
TRBV27	-	-	TRBJ1-5	TGTGCCAGCAGTTTAAGGGGTATAGTTGGCAATCAGCCCCAGCATTTT	CASSLRGIVGNQPQHF
TRBV20-1	-	-	TRBJ2-2	TGCAGTGCTAGAAGTGCCCGTCCTACCTACCTCACCGGGGAGCTGTTTTTT	CSARSARPTYLTGELFF
TRBV6-4	few	TRBD1	TRBJ2-2	TGTGCCAGCAGTGCGACAGGGTTGAACAGCGGGGAGCTGTTTTTT	CASSATGLNSGELFF
TRBV21-1	-	-	TRBJ1-5	TGTGCCAGCAGCAAAGTGGAGGGTCGGAGCAATCAGCCCCAGCATTTT	CASSKVEGRSNQPQHF
TRBV27	few	TRBD2	TRBJ2-1	TGTGCCAGCAGACCGAGCGGGAGGGCAATGGATGAGCAGTTCTTC	CASRPSGRAMDEQFF
TRBV6-6	-	TRBD1	TRBJ1-1	TGTGCCAGCAGCTATGACAGGGGGGCTGAAGCTTTCTTT	CASSYDRGAEAFF
TRBV7-2	few	TRBD1	TRBJ2-1	TGTGCCAGCAGGGGGGACAGGGGGTACAATGAGCAGTTCTTC	CASRGDRGYNEQFF
TRBV29-1	-	TRBD1	TRBJ2-3	TGCAGCGTTGTGCGAGGGACAGGGGTTAGCACAGATACGCAGTATTTT	CSVVRGTGVSTDTQYF
TRBV28	few	TRBD1	TRBJ1-5	TGTGCCAGCGCCGACAGGGACAATCAGCCCCAGCATTTT	CASADRDNQPQHF
TRBV24-1	many	-	TRBJ2-3	TGTGCCACCAGTGATTTGAGAAGCGACACAGATACGCAGTATTTT	CATSDLRSDTDTQYF
TRBV20-1	few	TRBD1	TRBJ2-2	TGCAGTGCAGACAGGGTAGACACCGGGGAGCTGTTTTTT	CSADRVDTGELFF
TRBV10-1	few	-	TRBJ1-1	TGCGCCAGCAGTGAGAATCCCCAGACACTTAACACTGAAGCTTTCTTT	CASSENPQTLNTEAFF
TRBV25-1	-	-	TRBJ2-5	TGTGCCAGCGAGGGGACTTCTCAGGAGACCCAGTACTTC	CASEGTSQETQYF
TRBV29-1	-	TRBD1	TRBJ1-3	TGCAGCGTTGCAGTGGGACAGGGGTCAGGAAACACCATATATTTT	CSVAVGQGSGNTIYF
TRBV6-2/TRBV6-3	-	TRBD2	TRBJ2-2	TGTGCCAGCAGCCGACTAGCGGGGCTACCCACCGGGGAGCTGTTTTTT	CASSRLAGLPTGELFF